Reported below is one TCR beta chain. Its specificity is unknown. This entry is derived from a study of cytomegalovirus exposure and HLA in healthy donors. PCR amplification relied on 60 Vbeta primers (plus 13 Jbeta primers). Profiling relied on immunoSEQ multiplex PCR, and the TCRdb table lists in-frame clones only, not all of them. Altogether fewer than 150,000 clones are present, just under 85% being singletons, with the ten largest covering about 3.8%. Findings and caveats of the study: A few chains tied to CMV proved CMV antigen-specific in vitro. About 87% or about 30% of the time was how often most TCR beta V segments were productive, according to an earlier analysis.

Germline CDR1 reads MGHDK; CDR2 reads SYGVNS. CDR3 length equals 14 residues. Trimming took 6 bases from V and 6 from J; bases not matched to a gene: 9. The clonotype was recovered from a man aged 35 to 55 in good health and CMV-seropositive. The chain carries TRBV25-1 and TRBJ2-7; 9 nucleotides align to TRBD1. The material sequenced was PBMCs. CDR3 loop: CASRSSGTGLEQYF. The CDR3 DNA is TGTGCCAGCAGATCGTCCGGGACAGGGCTCGAGCAGTACTTC.